Listed below are T cell receptor beta chains from one sample, sequenced in a study of blood T cell repertoires in COVID-19. Generated by immunoSEQ multiplex PCR, the TCRdb table keeps only in-frame clones and is missing some. Of about 330,000 clones in the sample, around 90% are singletons; the top ten hold less than 6.5%. The sequenced material came from PBMCs or T cells enriched from blood (not recorded which). The receptors here all came from a man aged 30-40 years who had recovered from COVID-19. The CDR3 runs from the conserved cysteine through the conserved F or W. D genes are given only for firm matches. The size of a clone is reported for some rows only, either as once, few or many, or as a class for expanded clones.

d_gene: TRBD1; abundance: -; v_gene: TRBV13; j_gene: TRBJ2-5; CDR3nt: TGTGCCAGCAGCCCGAGGACAGGGGGAGAGACCCAGTACTTC; CDR3aa: CASSPRTGGETQYF
d_gene: TRBD2; abundance: -; v_gene: TRBV28; j_gene: TRBJ2-5; CDR3nt: TGTGCCAGCAGTACGAGCGGGGGGGCCTGGGGGCGAGAGACCCAGTACTTC; CDR3aa: CASSTSGGAWGRETQYF
d_gene: TRBD2; abundance: -; v_gene: TRBV2; j_gene: TRBJ2-2; CDR3nt: TGTGCCAAACAGCGGGGGGGTCCCGGGGAGCTGTTTTTT; CDR3aa: CAKQRGGPGELFF
d_gene: -; abundance: -; v_gene: TRBV2; j_gene: TRBJ2-3; CDR3nt: TGTGCCAGCAGTCGAGATATAAACGCGCAAGTCACAGATACGCAGTATTTT; CDR3aa: CASSRDINAQVTDTQYF
d_gene: -; abundance: -; v_gene: TRBV10-1; j_gene: TRBJ2-2; CDR3nt: TGCGCCAGCAGACCTCAAGAGATCTCCGGGGAGCTGTTTTTT; CDR3aa: CASRPQEISGELFF
d_gene: TRBD1; abundance: -; v_gene: TRBV5-1; j_gene: TRBJ2-7; CDR3nt: TGCGCCAGCAGCTTGGAGGGACAGGGCCCCTCCTACGAGCAGTACTTC; CDR3aa: CASSLEGQGPSYEQYF
d_gene: TRBD1; abundance: many; v_gene: TRBV14; j_gene: TRBJ2-7; CDR3nt: TGTGCCAGCAGCCAAGAGGGACAGGGGTTTAACGAGCAGTACTTC; CDR3aa: CASSQEGQGFNEQYF
d_gene: -; abundance: -; v_gene: TRBV15; j_gene: TRBJ2-7; CDR3nt: TGTGCCACCAGCAGAGACCCCTCGGAGCAGTACTTC; CDR3aa: CATSRDPSEQYF
d_gene: TRBD1; abundance: once; v_gene: TRBV24-1; j_gene: TRBJ1-5; CDR3nt: TGTGCCACCAGTGGACAGGGGAGCAATCAGCCCCAGCATTTT; CDR3aa: CATSGQGSNQPQHF
d_gene: -; abundance: -; v_gene: TRBV20-1; j_gene: TRBJ2-1; CDR3nt: TGCAGTGCTTATTACAGTGAGCAGTTCTTC; CDR3aa: CSAYYSEQFF
d_gene: TRBD2; abundance: -; v_gene: TRBV27; j_gene: TRBJ2-1; CDR3nt: TGTGCCAGCAAACTAGCGGGGGGGAGTGATGAGCAGTTCTTC; CDR3aa: CASKLAGGSDEQFF
d_gene: TRBD1; abundance: -; v_gene: TRBV28; j_gene: TRBJ1-1; CDR3nt: TGTGCCAGCAGAACAGGGGGGGCCTTGGCGGCTTTCTTT; CDR3aa: CASRTGGALAAFF
d_gene: TRBD2; abundance: -; v_gene: TRBV6-6; j_gene: TRBJ2-1; CDR3nt: TGTGCCAGCAGCCCGCTAGCGGCGAACAATGAGCAGTTCTTC; CDR3aa: CASSPLAANNEQFF
d_gene: TRBD2; abundance: -; v_gene: TRBV2; j_gene: TRBJ2-1; CDR3nt: TGTGCCAGGAAGTTGAACGGGGGGGCCTACAATGAGCAGTTCTTC; CDR3aa: CARKLNGGAYNEQFF
d_gene: -; abundance: -; v_gene: TRBV19; j_gene: TRBJ1-2; CDR3nt: TGTGCCACCGCCCGGCGGGGGGGGAACTATGGCTACACCTTC; CDR3aa: CATARRGGNYGYTF
d_gene: -; abundance: -; v_gene: TRBV11-2; j_gene: TRBJ1-1; CDR3nt: TGTGCCAGCAGCTCTATACAGGGACAAAACACTGAAGCTTTCTTT; CDR3aa: CASSSIQGQNTEAFF
d_gene: -; abundance: -; v_gene: TRBV7-8; j_gene: TRBJ1-6; CDR3nt: TGTGCCAGCAGCTTAATCCACGCACCAGGCTTTGATTCACCCCTCCACTTT; CDR3aa: CASSLIHAPGFDSPLHF
d_gene: -; abundance: -; v_gene: TRBV21-1; j_gene: TRBJ1-1; CDR3nt: TGTGCCAGCAGCAAGGTCGGCGGGAACACTGAAGCTTTCTTT; CDR3aa: CASSKVGGNTEAFF
d_gene: -; abundance: -; v_gene: TRBV5-6; j_gene: TRBJ1-1; CDR3nt: TGTGCCAGCAGTTCTACCTCGACAGGAGGAGCTTTCTTT; CDR3aa: CASSSTSTGGAFF
d_gene: TRBD2; abundance: -; v_gene: TRBV27; j_gene: TRBJ2-5; CDR3nt: TGTGCCAGCCGCGCCTTCACTAGCGGGGGGCAAGAGACCCAGTACTTC; CDR3aa: CASRAFTSGGQETQYF
d_gene: -; abundance: -; v_gene: TRBV28; j_gene: TRBJ2-5; CDR3nt: TGTGCCAGCATCGGAGCCTCCCATTACCAAGAGACCCAGTACTTC; CDR3aa: CASIGASHYQETQYF
d_gene: TRBD1; abundance: -; v_gene: TRBV7-9; j_gene: TRBJ1-6; CDR3nt: TGTGCCAGCAGCTTAGAGGGACAGTCACCCCTCCACTTT; CDR3aa: CASSLEGQSPLHF
d_gene: -; abundance: once; v_gene: TRBV3-1/TRBV3-2; j_gene: TRBJ1-2; CDR3nt: TGTGCCAGCAGTCAGAACTATGGCTACACCTTC; CDR3aa: CASSQNYGYTF
d_gene: -; abundance: -; v_gene: TRBV28; j_gene: TRBJ2-6; CDR3nt: TGTGCCAGCAGTTTATCGACAGCTGGGGCCAACGTCCTGACTTTC; CDR3aa: CASSLSTAGANVLTF
d_gene: -; abundance: -; v_gene: TRBV7-9; j_gene: TRBJ2-1; CDR3nt: TGTGCCAGCAGCGGGGGGGACAACTACAATGAGCAGTTCTTC; CDR3aa: CASSGGDNYNEQFF
d_gene: TRBD2; abundance: few; v_gene: TRBV5-4; j_gene: TRBJ2-4; CDR3nt: TGTGCCAGCAGCCCCAGACTAGCGGACATTCAGTACTTC; CDR3aa: CASSPRLADIQYF
d_gene: TRBD1; abundance: -; v_gene: TRBV6-5; j_gene: TRBJ1-1; CDR3nt: TGTGCCAGCAGTAGGACAGGATTGAACACTGAAGCTTTCTTT; CDR3aa: CASSRTGLNTEAFF
d_gene: TRBD1; abundance: once; v_gene: TRBV6-5; j_gene: TRBJ2-1; CDR3nt: TGTGCCAGCAGTTCGGGACAGGCCTACAATGAGCAGTTCTTC; CDR3aa: CASSSGQAYNEQFF
d_gene: TRBD1; abundance: -; v_gene: TRBV27; j_gene: TRBJ2-7; CDR3nt: TGTGCCAGCAGTTCCCCCGGGACAGGGGACTACGAGCAGTACTTC; CDR3aa: CASSSPGTGDYEQYF
d_gene: -; abundance: -; v_gene: TRBV28; j_gene: TRBJ2-2; CDR3nt: TGTGCCAGCAGTCAGGCGAGCTCGAACACCGGGGAGCTGTTTTTT; CDR3aa: CASSQASSNTGELFF
d_gene: -; abundance: -; v_gene: TRBV30; j_gene: TRBJ2-7; CDR3nt: TGTGCCTGGAGCCCCGGGTTAACCTACGAGCAGTACTTC; CDR3aa: CAWSPGLTYEQYF
d_gene: -; abundance: -; v_gene: TRBV7-9; j_gene: TRBJ2-1; CDR3nt: TGTGCCAGCAGCTTAGGGGGCCACAATGAGCAGTTCTTC; CDR3aa: CASSLGGHNEQFF
d_gene: -; abundance: -; v_gene: TRBV27; j_gene: TRBJ1-5; CDR3nt: TGTGCCAGCAGTTTAACAGGGAGGGGGAATCAGCCCCAGCATTTT; CDR3aa: CASSLTGRGNQPQHF
d_gene: TRBD1; abundance: -; v_gene: TRBV19; j_gene: TRBJ2-3; CDR3nt: TGTGCCAGTACCATGGGGGACAGGGGTACAGATACGCAGTATTTT; CDR3aa: CASTMGDRGTDTQYF
d_gene: TRBD1; abundance: -; v_gene: TRBV10-2; j_gene: TRBJ2-3; CDR3nt: TGCGCCAGCAGAAACGGACAGGCGTTCACAGATACGCAGTATTTT; CDR3aa: CASRNGQAFTDTQYF
d_gene: TRBD1; abundance: -; v_gene: TRBV3-1/TRBV3-2; j_gene: TRBJ2-5; CDR3nt: TGTGCCAGCAGCCAAGGGACAGGGGACCAAGAGACCCAGTACTTC; CDR3aa: CASSQGTGDQETQYF
d_gene: TRBD1; abundance: -; v_gene: TRBV6-4; j_gene: TRBJ2-1; CDR3nt: TGTGCCAGCAGAAGAACAGGGGATCTGGAGCAGTTCTTC; CDR3aa: CASRRTGDLEQFF
d_gene: -; abundance: -; v_gene: TRBV27; j_gene: TRBJ2-7; CDR3nt: TGTGCCAGCAGTTTCCTGGACAGCTCCTACGAGCAGTACTTC; CDR3aa: CASSFLDSSYEQYF
d_gene: -; abundance: -; v_gene: TRBV2; j_gene: TRBJ2-3; CDR3nt: TGTGCCAGCAGTCTCGGGGGGCATAGCACAGATACGCAGTATTTT; CDR3aa: CASSLGGHSTDTQYF
d_gene: TRBD1; abundance: -; v_gene: TRBV5-1; j_gene: TRBJ1-4; CDR3nt: TGCGCCAGCAGCCCTCAGGGGGCCTCTAATGAAAAACTGTTTTTT; CDR3aa: CASSPQGASNEKLFF
d_gene: TRBD1; abundance: -; v_gene: TRBV2; j_gene: TRBJ2-1; CDR3nt: TGTGCCAGCAGTGCGGACAGGAGCGCCTACAATGAGCAGTTCTTC; CDR3aa: CASSADRSAYNEQFF
d_gene: -; abundance: few; v_gene: TRBV5-1; j_gene: TRBJ2-1; CDR3nt: TGCGCCAGCAGCCCACAGGTAAACAATGAGCAGTTCTTC; CDR3aa: CASSPQVNNEQFF
d_gene: -; abundance: -; v_gene: TRBV15; j_gene: TRBJ2-7; CDR3nt: TGTGCCACCAGCAGAGATTCCGGTTCCTACGAGCAGTACTTC; CDR3aa: CATSRDSGSYEQYF
d_gene: TRBD1; abundance: -; v_gene: TRBV7-9; j_gene: TRBJ2-3; CDR3nt: TGTGCCAGCAGCGCGACAGGGTCTCCTAGCACAGATACGCAGTATTTT; CDR3aa: CASSATGSPSTDTQYF
d_gene: TRBD2; abundance: once; v_gene: TRBV13; j_gene: TRBJ2-7; CDR3nt: TGTGCCAGCAGCGTTTCTGGCGGGGGGGCCTACGAGCAGTACTTC; CDR3aa: CASSVSGGGAYEQYF
d_gene: TRBD1; abundance: -; v_gene: TRBV5-1; j_gene: TRBJ1-3; CDR3nt: TGCGCCAGCAGCGTATCTCCGACAGGGTTGTCTGGAAACACCATATATTTT; CDR3aa: CASSVSPTGLSGNTIYF
d_gene: TRBD1; abundance: -; v_gene: TRBV5-1; j_gene: TRBJ1-2; CDR3nt: TGCGCCAGCGGGACAGAATCATATGGCTACACCTTC; CDR3aa: CASGTESYGYTF
d_gene: TRBD2; abundance: -; v_gene: TRBV9; j_gene: TRBJ2-1; CDR3nt: TGTGCCAGCAGCGTAGTTAGCGGGGAACACAATGAGCAGTTCTTC; CDR3aa: CASSVVSGEHNEQFF
d_gene: TRBD1; abundance: -; v_gene: TRBV27; j_gene: TRBJ1-6; CDR3nt: TGTGCCAGACTCGTTCCCCGGACAGGCAATTCACCCCTCCACTTT; CDR3aa: CARLVPRTGNSPLHF
d_gene: TRBD2; abundance: -; v_gene: TRBV4-2; j_gene: TRBJ2-2; CDR3nt: TGTGCCAGCAGCCAGCACAGCGGGGAGGGCACCGGGGAGCTGTTTTTT; CDR3aa: CASSQHSGEGTGELFF
d_gene: TRBD2; abundance: -; v_gene: TRBV7-8; j_gene: TRBJ2-7; CDR3nt: TGTGCCAGCAGCTTAGTTACTAGCGGGGGGACCTACGAGCAGTACTTC; CDR3aa: CASSLVTSGGTYEQYF
d_gene: TRBD2; abundance: -; v_gene: TRBV2; j_gene: TRBJ2-5; CDR3nt: TGTGCCAGCAGAGAACTAGCGGGGGTAAGAGATAACCAGTACTTC; CDR3aa: CASRELAGVRDNQYF
d_gene: TRBD2; abundance: -; v_gene: TRBV7-2; j_gene: TRBJ2-1; CDR3nt: TGTGCCAGCAGCGACGGGGGGGTGAGGAATGAGCAGTTCTTC; CDR3aa: CASSDGGVRNEQFF
d_gene: -; abundance: -; v_gene: TRBV19; j_gene: TRBJ2-7; CDR3nt: TGTGCCAGTAGTACCCCCTTTACCTACGAGCAGTACTTC; CDR3aa: CASSTPFTYEQYF
d_gene: -; abundance: -; v_gene: TRBV7-6; j_gene: TRBJ1-4; CDR3nt: TGTGCCAGCAGCCCCTTGGGAGGGTTACAGACGATCCTACAACTCGGTAATGAAAAACTGTTTTTT; CDR3aa: CASSPLGGLQTILQLGNEKLFF
d_gene: -; abundance: -; v_gene: TRBV18; j_gene: TRBJ1-2; CDR3nt: TGTGCCAGCTCATCGGGGACACCGGCAGCAATTAACTATGGCTACACCTTC; CDR3aa: CASSSGTPAAINYGYTF
d_gene: -; abundance: -; v_gene: TRBV12-3/TRBV12-4; j_gene: TRBJ1-1; CDR3nt: TGTGCCAGCGGTTTGACAGTTAACACTGAAGCTTTCTTT; CDR3aa: CASGLTVNTEAFF
d_gene: -; abundance: -; v_gene: TRBV20-1; j_gene: TRBJ1-1; CDR3nt: TGCAGTGCTAGAGTCAGTTCTGAAGCTTTCTTT; CDR3aa: CSARVSSEAFF
d_gene: -; abundance: -; v_gene: TRBV4-2; j_gene: TRBJ1-1; CDR3nt: TGTGCCAGCAGCCAGCAGACAGATATGAACACTGAAGCTTTCTTT; CDR3aa: CASSQQTDMNTEAFF